The 24 T cell receptor beta chains given below trace back to one sample, sequenced in a study of radiation and T cells in renal cell carcinoma (dated by TCRdb to the early 2020s). The sample's time point label, in plain terms: blood 4 weeks post-SBRT, at nephrectomy. The label giving this sample's treatment or condition can be read as: 15 Gy SBRT to primary tumor, nephrectomy 4 weeks later. The protocol used for the library was the immunoSEQ multiplex PCR assay. Imported from immuneACCESS, the table was reduced by TCRdb to in-frame sequences with V and J called. These copies leave out some clones; in studies compared against another copy, an unresolved V gene accounts for under half, and the cause of the remainder is not known. The sample includes around 100,000 clones, with 84% observed a single time. The ten top clones hold 6.5% to 8% of the sample. The sample consisted of blood, taken from a patient whose treatment included radiotherapy and nephrectomy. Source of these receptors: a man aged 60 to 69 with renal cell carcinoma.

The chain links TRBV5-1 to TRBJ2-5; 13 bases match TRBD2. V lost 3 bases, J lost 4 bases, and 3 bases stayed unmatched. The CDR3 is made up of 15 amino acids. Germline values: CDR1 SGHRS, CDR2 YFSETQ. The CDR3: CASSYGTSGIETQYF. Written as DNA, the CDR3 is TGCGCCAGCAGCTATGGGACTAGCGGGATAGAGACCCAGTACTTC.

This chain joins TRBV7-2 and TRBJ2-3; weak D call: TRBD2 (6 bases). Deletions cut 5 bases from V and 6 bases from J, with 18 bases between. CDR3 length equals 15 residues. In germline, CDR1 is SGHTA, CDR2 FQGNSA. CDR3 DNA sequence: TGTGCCAGCAGCCAAAGACGGCGGGATGGGGATACGCAGTATTTT. The encoded protein is CASSQRRRDGDTQYF. The full variable domain, completed using reference TRBV7-2 and TRBJ2-3, is GAGVSQSPSNKVTEKGKDVELRCDPISGHTALYWYRQSLGQGLEFLIYFQGNSAPDKSGLPSDRFSAERTGGSVSTLTIQRTQQEDSAVYLCASSQRRRDGDTQYFGPGTRLTVL.

The chain has TRBV5-1 and TRBJ2-2; D may be TRBD2 (6 bases). The CDR3 consists of 15 residues. CDR1 is SGHRS and CDR2 is YFSETQ in the germline V gene. V lost 0 bases and J 3 bases, leaving 9 bases between the germline ends. The CDR3 here is CASSLARLDTGELFF. In DNA form, the CDR3 reads TGCGCCAGCAGCTTGGCCCGACTAGACACCGGGGAGCTGTTTTTT.

The chain has TRBV7-9 and TRBJ2-7; D is ambiguous. CDR3 size: 12 residues. Looked up from germline, CDR1 is SEHNR and CDR2 is FQNEAQ (reference sequence). V dropped 1 base and J dropped 7 bases, with 8 bases sitting between them. This CDR3 is CASSLGSTEQYF. For the CDR3, the DNA is TGTGCCAGCAGCTTAGGTAGCACGGAGCAGTACTTC.

J is TRBJ2-4 and V is TRBV6-1; 8 nucleotides line up with TRBD1. V dropped 3 bases and J dropped 1; count of bases not matched to a gene: 17. The V gene's germline CDR1 is MNHNS and CDR2 SASEGT. The length of the CDR3 is 20 residues. The CDR3 DNA is TGTGCCAGCAGTGACCGAATTCCGGGACAGGTTACTTTCGCCAAAAACATTCAGTACTTC. Translation gives CASSDRIPGQVTFAKNIQYF.

V is TRBV27 and J is TRBJ2-7; D possibly corresponds to TRBD2 (6 bases). There are 14 residues in the CDR3. Trimming took 6 bases from V and 4 from J, leaving 16 bases between them. Looked up from germline, CDR1 is MNHEY and CDR2 is SMNVEV (reference sequence). CDR3 DNA sequence: TGTGCCAGCAGCTTCTCGGGAGCCACGTACGAGCAGTACTTC. Translation: CASSFSGATYEQYF.

The chain couples TRBV5-1 to TRBJ2-7; no clear D. The germline V gene has CDR1 SGHRS and CDR2 YFSETQ. This CDR3 has 13 amino acids. V lost 0 bases and J lost 0, with 4 bases in between. CDR3 in DNA: TGCGCCAGCAGCTTGGAAGGCTCCTACGAGCAGTACTTC. Translating it yields CASSLEGSYEQYF. The full variable domain, its missing parts supplied by reference TRBV5-1 and TRBJ2-7, is KAGVTQTPRYLIKTRGQQVTLSCSPISGHRSVSWYQQTPGQGLQFLFEYFSETQRNKGNFPGRFSGRQFSNSRSEMNVSTLELGDSALYLCASSLEGSYEQYFGPGTRLTVT.

The rearrangement links TRBV28 to TRBJ2-3, with D tentatively TRBD2 (6 bases). The CDR3 loop spans 15 amino acids. Germline-derived CDR1 and CDR2 are MDHEN and SYDVKM. Trimming removed 5 bases from V and 3 bases from J, with 15 bases in between. The CDR3: CASSPHSGETDTQYF. In DNA, the CDR3 is TGTGCCAGCAGTCCCCATTCGGGGGAAACAGATACGCAGTATTTT.

V is TRBV6-5 and J is TRBJ2-3, with D perhaps TRBD2 (5 bases). The V end lost 2 bases, the J end lost 3 bases, and 12 bases lay between the germline ends. This CDR3 comprises 15 residues. Germline-derived CDR1 and CDR2 are MNHEY and SVGAGI. CDR3 amino acids: CASSYRGVGTDTQYF. CDR3 nucleotide sequence: TGTGCCAGCAGTTACCGGGGAGTTGGGACAGATACGCAGTATTTT.

CDR3 sequence: CASSLFSGSSSGELFF. The CDR3 bases are TGTGCCAGCAGCCTCTTTAGCGGGAGTTCGTCCGGGGAGCTGTTTTTT. V is TRBV7-2 and J is TRBJ2-2, with TRBD2 matching 9 bases. Per germline, CDR1 SGHTA and CDR2 FQGNSA. The V gene end was trimmed by 5 bases and the J gene end by 6 bases; junction bases not matched to a gene: 10. The CDR3 has 16 amino acids.

V usage is TRBV5-4 and J usage is TRBJ1-1; D remains ambiguous. Trimming took 0 bases from V and 3 from J, leaving 6 bases between them. The CDR3 has 13 residues. The germline V gene has CDR1 SGHNT and CDR2 YYREEE (reference sequence). The CDR3 is CASSLVGYTEAFF. CDR3 nucleotide sequence: TGTGCCAGCAGCTTGGTTGGGTACACTGAAGCTTTCTTT.

The chain is built from TRBV4-1 and TRBJ2-1; D may be TRBD2 (6 bases). Trimming left V 4 bases short and J 1 base short, with 11 bases between. CDR1 and CDR2 (germline): MGHRA, YSYEKL. This CDR3 has 15 amino acids. In nucleotides, the CDR3 is TGCGCCAGCAGCCGACGGGAGAGATCCTACAATGAGCAGTTCTTC. The encoded protein is CASSRRERSYNEQFF.

The gene calls are TRBV18 and TRBJ2-1, with D hard to call. V lost 2 bases and J 5 bases, leaving 1 base between the germline ends. The CDR3 contains 11 residues. CDR1 and CDR2 from the germline V gene are KGHSH and LQKENI. The CDR3 nucleotides are TGTGCCAGCTCACCAGACAATGAGCAGTTCTTC. It translates to CASSPDNEQFF.

The chain recombines TRBV5-4 with TRBJ2-2; 7 bases line up with TRBD1. There are 14 residues in the CDR3. CDR1 is SGHNT, CDR2 YYREEE, per germline (reference sequence). V trimming: 4 bases; J trimming: 3 bases; junction bases outside the gene matches: 3. The CDR3 here is CASSRDRYTGELFF. For the CDR3, the DNA is TGTGCCAGCAGCCGGGACAGATACACCGGGGAGCTGTTTTTT. Looking up the rest from reference TRBV5-4 and TRBJ2-2 gives the full variable domain: ETGVTQSPTHLIKTRGQQVTLRCSSQSGHNTVSWYQQALGQGPQFIFQYYREEENGRGNFPPRFSGLQFPNYSSELNVNALELDDSALYLCASSRDRYTGELFFGEGSRLTVL.

This clone is a singleton in its sample. This chain joins TRBV14 and TRBJ2-1; 8 positions match TRBD2. The J segment lost 4 bases and the V segment lost 1 base, leaving 3 bases of the junction unmatched. This CDR3 has 15 residues. Germline CDR1 is SGHDN and CDR2 is FVKESK. The CDR3 loop reads CASSQALAGYNEQFF. CDR3 nucleotide sequence: TGTGCCAGCAGCCAAGCCTTAGCGGGATACAATGAGCAGTTCTTC.

Only a few counts were recorded for this clone. The chain carries TRBV7-9 and TRBJ2-7; tentative D call: TRBD2 (6 bases). CDR1 and CDR2 from the germline V gene are SEHNR and FQNEAQ (reference sequence). V lost 4 bases and J 2 bases, leaving 12 bases between the germline ends. The CDR3 consists of 14 residues. CDR3 bases: TGTGCCAGCAGCTCATCCGGGAGAGCCTACGAGCAGTACTTC. Amino acids: CASSSSGRAYEQYF.

The chain is built from TRBV5-1 and TRBJ2-7; the D gene is possibly TRBD1 (6 bases). Germline V gene sequence: CDR1 SGHRS, CDR2 YFSETQ. This CDR3 region has 13 residues. V was shortened by 7 bases and J by 4 bases, with 15 bases between the two germline ends. CDR3 sequence: CASWDEGEYEQYF. The CDR3 region has the DNA TGCGCCAGCTGGGACGAGGGGGAGTACGAGCAGTACTTC.

This chain connects TRBV5-1 to TRBJ2-7, with a weak D call TRBD1 (6 bases). Per the germline V gene, CDR1 is SGHRS and CDR2 is YFSETQ. The CDR3 spans 15 residues. V was cut by 3 bases and J by 2 bases, with 15 bases left in between. The CDR3 reads CASSYFPGHTYEQYF. The CDR3 DNA reads TGCGCCAGCAGCTACTTCCCGGGACATACCTACGAGCAGTACTTC.

V usage is TRBV9 and J usage is TRBJ2-5; a possible D gene is TRBD1 (6 bases). Trimming took 4 bases from V and 5 from J, leaving 9 bases between them. Germline assignment: CDR1 SGDLS and CDR2 YYNGEE. This CDR3 has 12 amino acids. The chain's CDR3 is CASSPQGETQYF. The CDR3 nucleotides are TGTGCCAGCAGCCCCCAGGGGGAGACCCAGTACTTC. The full variable domain, in which reference TRBV9 and TRBJ2-5 provide the parts outside the CDR3, is DSGVTQTPKHLITATGQRVTLRCSPRSGDLSVYWYQQSLDQGLQFLIQYYNGEERAKGNILERFSAQQFPDLHSELNLSSLELGDSALYFCASSPQGETQYFGPGTRLLVL.

The chain carries TRBV7-9 and TRBJ2-3; D unresolved. The CDR3 spans 12 residues. The ends were cut back, 6 bases at V and 0 bases at J, with 4 bases in the middle. Germline loops: CDR1 SEHNR, CDR2 FQNEAQ (reference sequence). The CDR3 DNA reads as TGTGCCAGCAGTATCAGCACAGATACGCAGTATTTT. Protein sequence: CASSISTDTQYF.

V is TRBV30 and J is TRBJ2-1, with D perhaps TRBD2 (5 bases). The germline CDR1 and CDR2 sequences are GTSNPN and SVGIG (reference sequence). The length of the CDR3 is 14 residues. V lost 5 bases to trimming and J lost 4 bases, with 15 bases between them. The CDR3 sequence: CAWLEDLNYNEQFF. The CDR3 region has the DNA TGTGCCTGGTTGGAGGACCTTAATTACAATGAGCAGTTCTTC.

The chain uses TRBV5-1 and TRBJ2-5, with 9 bases lining up with TRBD1. The germline gives CDR1 SGHRS, CDR2 YFSETQ. Germline trimming cut 4 bases from V and 4 bases from J; bases unmatched to any gene: 2. This CDR3 is 13 amino acids long. As DNA, the CDR3 is TGCGCCAGCAGCACAGGGGGCGCAGAGACCCAGTACTTC. This encodes CASSTGGAETQYF. The variable domain in full, with the rest retrieved from reference TRBV5-1 and TRBJ2-5, is KAGVTQTPRYLIKTRGQQVTLSCSPISGHRSVSWYQQTPGQGLQFLFEYFSETQRNKGNFPGRFSGRQFSNSRSEMNVSTLELGDSALYLCASSTGGAETQYFGPGTRLLVL.

This clone was observed at least ten times. The chain employs TRBV10-3 and TRBJ1-5, with a weak D call TRBD1 (6 bases). CDR1 and CDR2 from the germline V gene are ENHRY and SYGVKD. V gave up 3 bases and J gave up 4 bases, with 13 bases separating them. There are 15 residues in the CDR3. The CDR3 nucleotides are TGTGCCATCAGTGACGAAGGGGGTGGTAATCAGCCCCAGCATTTT. Translated, it gives CAISDEGGGNQPQHF.

The chain couples TRBV19 to TRBJ2-3; D uncertain. V shed 6 bases and J shed 5 bases, with 9 bases lying between them. The germline CDR1 and CDR2 sequences are LNHDA and SQIVND (reference sequence). CDR3 length equals 12 residues. The CDR3 sequence is CASSRLGDTQYF. CDR3 DNA sequence: TGTGCCAGTAGCCGATTGGGAGATACGCAGTATTTT.